This T cell receptor (beta chain) derives from a study of cytomegalovirus exposure and HLA in healthy donors. Concerning this clone itself: Its antigen is undetermined.

After removal of 0 bases from V and 7 bases from J, the junction contained 8 bases not matched to a gene. The CDR3 runs to 16 residues. Germline loops: CDR1 SGHTA, CDR2 FQGNSA. General observations from the study: What a later analysis showed was that several of the most significant clusters appeared linked to common viral pathogens. Reports indicate that TCR beta sequences accurately predicted the HLA-A and HLA-B alleles of most subjects.

PCR was performed using 60 Vbeta and 13 Jbeta primers. TCRdb keeps only in-frame clones here, not all; method: immunoSEQ multiplex PCR. The sample has some 33,000 clones, approximately 61% seen once. The sequence came from a man between 50 and 59 years old in good health and CMV-seropositive. Input material: PBMCs. The chain couples TRBV7-2 to TRBJ1-2; the match to TRBD1 covers 10 bases. The chain's CDR3 is CASSLAGQGKRAGYTF. In nucleotides, the CDR3 is TGTGCCAGCAGCTTAGCGGGACAGGGGAAGCGTGCTGGCTACACCTTC.